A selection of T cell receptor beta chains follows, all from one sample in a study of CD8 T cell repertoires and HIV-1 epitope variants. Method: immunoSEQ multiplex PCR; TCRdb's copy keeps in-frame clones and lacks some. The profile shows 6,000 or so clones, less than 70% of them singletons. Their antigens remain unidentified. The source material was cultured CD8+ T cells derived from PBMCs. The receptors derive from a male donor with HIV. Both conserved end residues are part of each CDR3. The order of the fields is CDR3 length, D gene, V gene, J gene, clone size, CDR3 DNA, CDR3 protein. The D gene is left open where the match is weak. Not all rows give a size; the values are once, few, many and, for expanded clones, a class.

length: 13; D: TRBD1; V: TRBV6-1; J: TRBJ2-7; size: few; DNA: TGTGCCAGCGAGGGGGACAGCTCCTACGAGCAGTACTTC; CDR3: CASEGDSSYEQYF
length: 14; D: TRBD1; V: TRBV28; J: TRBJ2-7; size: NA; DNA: TGTGCCAGCAGGTTGGGTTCAGGGGGCTACGAGCAGTACTTC; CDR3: CASRLGSGGYEQYF
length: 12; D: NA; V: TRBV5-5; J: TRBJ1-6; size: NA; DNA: TGTGCCAGCCGTTGGATGGATTCACCCCTCCACTTT; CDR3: CASRWMDSPLHF
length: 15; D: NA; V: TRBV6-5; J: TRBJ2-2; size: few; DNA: TGTGCCAGCAGCAATTCCGGGACGGGCACCGGGGAGCTGTTTTTT; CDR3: CASSNSGTGTGELFF
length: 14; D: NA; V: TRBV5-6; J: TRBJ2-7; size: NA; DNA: TGTGCCAGCAGCTTGGACAGCATGTACTACGAGCAGTACTTC; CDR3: CASSLDSMYYEQYF
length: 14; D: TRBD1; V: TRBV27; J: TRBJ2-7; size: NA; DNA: TGTGCCAGCAGCCGGACAGGGGCCGTCTACGAGCAGTACTTC; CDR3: CASSRTGAVYEQYF
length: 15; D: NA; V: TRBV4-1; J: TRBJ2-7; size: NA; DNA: TGCGCCAGCAGCCAAGATTCGAGTTCCCCCTACGAGCAGTACTTC; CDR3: CASSQDSSSPYEQYF
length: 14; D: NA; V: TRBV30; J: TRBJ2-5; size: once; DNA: TGTGCCTGGAGTGTAGTCGAATTACAAGAGACCCAGTACTTC; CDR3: CAWSVVELQETQYF
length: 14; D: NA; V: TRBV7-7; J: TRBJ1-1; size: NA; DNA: TGTGCTAGCAGCCCATCCGTGGGGGCCACTGAAGCTTTCTTT; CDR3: CASSPSVGATEAFF
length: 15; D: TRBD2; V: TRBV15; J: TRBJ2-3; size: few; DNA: TGTGCCACCAGCAGTACTAGCGGGGGGGCAGATACGCAGTATTTT; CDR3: CATSSTSGGADTQYF
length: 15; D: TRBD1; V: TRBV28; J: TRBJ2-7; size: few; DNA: TGTGCCAGCAGTTTAAGGACAGGGGCGGACTACGAGCAGTACTTC; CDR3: CASSLRTGADYEQYF
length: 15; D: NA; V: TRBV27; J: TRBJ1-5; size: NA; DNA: TGTGCCAGCCGATTTTCGGGATCCGGAAATCAGCCCCAGCATTTT; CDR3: CASRFSGSGNQPQHF
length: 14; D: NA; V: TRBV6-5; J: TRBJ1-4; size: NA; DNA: TGTGCCAGCAGTCTCGAGTCGGTTAATGAAAAACTGTTTTTT; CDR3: CASSLESVNEKLFF
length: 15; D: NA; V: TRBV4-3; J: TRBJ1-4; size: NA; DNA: TGCGCCAGCAGCCAAGAGCAGGGGTTAAATGAAAAACTGTTTTTT; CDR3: CASSQEQGLNEKLFF
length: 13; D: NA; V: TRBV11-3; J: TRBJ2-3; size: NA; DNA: TGTGCCAGCAGAGGGGGGGGGACAGATACGCAGTATTTT; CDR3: CASRGGGTDTQYF
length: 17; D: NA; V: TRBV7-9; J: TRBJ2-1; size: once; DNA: TGTGCCAGCAGCTTAGGGGATCCGGGACCCCCTCCGTATGAGCAGTTCTTC; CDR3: CASSLGDPGPPPYEQFF
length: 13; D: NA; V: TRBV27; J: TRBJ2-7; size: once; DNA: TGTGCCAGCAGTTTATCCATTATGACCGAGCAGTACTTC; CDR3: CASSLSIMTEQYF
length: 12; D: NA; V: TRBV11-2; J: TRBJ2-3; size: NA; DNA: TGTGCCAGCAGCCTAACAGCAGATACGCAGTATTTT; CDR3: CASSLTADTQYF
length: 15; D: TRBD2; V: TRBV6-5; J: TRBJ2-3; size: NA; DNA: TGTGCCAGCTCTCCGGCTAGCGGGAGCTCAGATACGCAGTATTTT; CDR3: CASSPASGSSDTQYF
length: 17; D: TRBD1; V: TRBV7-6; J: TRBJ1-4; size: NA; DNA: TGTGCCAGCAGCTTAGGGAATACGGACAGGGGAGGTGAAAAACTGTTTTTT; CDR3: CASSLGNTDRGGEKLFF
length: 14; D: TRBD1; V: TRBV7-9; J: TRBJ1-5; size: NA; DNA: TGTGCCAGCAGCCAGGGACAGACCAATCAGCCCCAGCATTTT; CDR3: CASSQGQTNQPQHF
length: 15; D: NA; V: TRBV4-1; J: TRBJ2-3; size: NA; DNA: TGCGCCAGCAGCCAAGGTTCGGGGTACGGAGATACGCAGTATTTT; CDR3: CASSQGSGYGDTQYF
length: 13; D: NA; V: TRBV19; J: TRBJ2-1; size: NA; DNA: TGTGCCAGTAGTCACGGGGGCCTCAATGAGCAGTTCTTC; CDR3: CASSHGGLNEQFF
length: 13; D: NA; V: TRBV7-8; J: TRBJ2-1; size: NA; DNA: TGTGCCAGCAGCTTAGACGGTGCCAGTGAGCAGTTCTTC; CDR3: CASSLDGASEQFF
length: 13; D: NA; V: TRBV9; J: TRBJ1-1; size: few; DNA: TGTGCCAGCAGCGTAGCTGGGAACACTGAAGCTTTCTTT; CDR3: CASSVAGNTEAFF
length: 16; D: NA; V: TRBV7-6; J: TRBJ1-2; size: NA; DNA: TGTGCCAGCAGCCCGACTCCCAAGGGTGGGGGCTATGGCTACACCTTC; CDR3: CASSPTPKGGGYGYTF
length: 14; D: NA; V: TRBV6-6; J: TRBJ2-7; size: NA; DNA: TGTGCCAGCAGTTACTCGGGCAACTCGCGCGAGCAGTACTTC; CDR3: CASSYSGNSREQYF
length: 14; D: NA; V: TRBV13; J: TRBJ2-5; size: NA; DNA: TGTGCCAGCAGCTTAGAGGCGGGCCAAGAGACCCAGTACTTC; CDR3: CASSLEAGQETQYF
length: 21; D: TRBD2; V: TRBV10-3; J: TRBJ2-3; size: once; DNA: TGTGCCATCAGTGAGTTGGATATTGTAACTAGCGGGGGGCAGTTGACAGATACGCAGTATTTT; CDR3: CAISELDIVTSGGQLTDTQYF
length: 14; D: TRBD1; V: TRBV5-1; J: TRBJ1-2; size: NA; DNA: TGCGCCAGCAGCTTGGCCGGGACAGGGGGTGGCTACACCTTC; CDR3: CASSLAGTGGGYTF
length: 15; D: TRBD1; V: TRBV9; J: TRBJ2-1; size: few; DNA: TGTGCCAGCAGCGTAGTTCGGACAGGGTATAATGAGCAGTTCTTC; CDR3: CASSVVRTGYNEQFF
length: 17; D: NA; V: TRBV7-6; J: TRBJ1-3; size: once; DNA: TGTGCCAGCAGCTTAAGAAGGGACGGGTCCTCTGGAAACACCATATATTTT; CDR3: CASSLRRDGSSGNTIYF
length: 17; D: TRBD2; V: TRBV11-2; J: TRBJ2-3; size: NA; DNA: TGTGCCAGCAGCCCCGGGGATCAGCGGGGCCCCACAGATACGCAGTATTTT; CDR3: CASSPGDQRGPTDTQYF
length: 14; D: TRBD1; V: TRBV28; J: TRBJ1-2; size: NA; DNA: TGTGCCAGCAGTCTATATACCGACAGGGGTGGCTACACCTTC; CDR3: CASSLYTDRGGYTF
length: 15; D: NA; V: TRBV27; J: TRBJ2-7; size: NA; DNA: TGTGCCAGCAGTCCCCCCGAGAAGGCCTCCTACGAGCAGTACTTC; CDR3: CASSPPEKASYEQYF
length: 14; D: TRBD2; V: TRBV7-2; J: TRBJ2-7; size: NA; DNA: TGTGCCAGCAGCTTTGGGACTAGCGGCTACGAGCAGTACTTC; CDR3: CASSFGTSGYEQYF
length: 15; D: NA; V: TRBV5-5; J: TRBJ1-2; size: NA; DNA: TGTGCCAGCAGTTTAACCGGGACACCTAACTATGGCTACACCTTC; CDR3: CASSLTGTPNYGYTF
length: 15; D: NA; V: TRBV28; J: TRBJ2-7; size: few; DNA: TGTGCCAGCAGTGAGCGAATGGGGAGCTCCTACGAGCAGTACTTC; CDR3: CASSERMGSSYEQYF
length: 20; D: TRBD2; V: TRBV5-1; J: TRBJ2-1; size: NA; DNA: TGCGCCAGCAGCTTGTCTCTGACAGGGGGAGGACTAGCGGGGCACAATGAGCAGTTCTTC; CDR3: CASSLSLTGGGLAGHNEQFF
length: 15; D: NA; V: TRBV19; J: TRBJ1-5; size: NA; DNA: TGTGCCAGTAGTTCAACAGGGACGGGCAATCAGCCCCAGCATTTT; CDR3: CASSSTGTGNQPQHF
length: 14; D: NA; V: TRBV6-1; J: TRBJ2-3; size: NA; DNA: TGTGCCAGCAGTGAAACTAGTAGGGTGGATACGCAGTATTTT; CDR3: CASSETSRVDTQYF
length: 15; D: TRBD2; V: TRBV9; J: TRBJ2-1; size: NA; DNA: TGTGCCAGCAGCGTAGAGGGCGGGAGGAGGGGTGAGCAGTTCTTC; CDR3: CASSVEGGRRGEQFF
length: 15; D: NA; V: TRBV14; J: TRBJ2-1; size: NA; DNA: TGTGCCAGCAGCCAAGATCGGAAGCCCTACAATGAGCAGTTCTTC; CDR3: CASSQDRKPYNEQFF
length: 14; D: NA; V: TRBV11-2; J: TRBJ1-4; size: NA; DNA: TGTGCCAGCAGTACTCTAACAACTAATGAAAAACTGTTTTTT; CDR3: CASSTLTTNEKLFF
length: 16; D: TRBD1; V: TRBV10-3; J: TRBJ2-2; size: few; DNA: TGTGCCATCAGACCACCCCGGGACAGGGGTACCGGGGAGCTGTTTTTT; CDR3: CAIRPPRDRGTGELFF
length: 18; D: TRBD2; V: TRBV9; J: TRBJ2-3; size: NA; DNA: TGTGCCAGCAGCGTAGGACTAGCGGGGGAGCTTAGCACAGATACGCAGTATTTT; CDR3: CASSVGLAGELSTDTQYF
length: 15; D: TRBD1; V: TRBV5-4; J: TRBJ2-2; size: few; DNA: TGTGCCAGCAGCTCAGACAGGGGGGGCACCGGGGAGCTGTTTTTT; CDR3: CASSSDRGGTGELFF
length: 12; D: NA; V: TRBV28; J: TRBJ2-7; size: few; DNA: TGTGCCAGCAGTCGGACAGTATACGAGCAGTACTTC; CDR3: CASSRTVYEQYF
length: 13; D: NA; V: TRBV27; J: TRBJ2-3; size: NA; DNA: TGTGCCAGCAGTTCTGGGCCTGGAGATACGCAGTATTTT; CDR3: CASSSGPGDTQYF
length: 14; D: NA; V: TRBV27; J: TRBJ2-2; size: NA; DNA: TGTGCCAGCAGTTTATGGGGGAACACCGGGGAGCTGTTTTTT; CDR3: CASSLWGNTGELFF